This TCR beta chain appears in the sequencing data of a study of CXCR3-negative and CXCR3-positive naive CD8 T cells. The study, taken as a whole, reports: Higher TRB CDR3 hydrophobicity marked CXCR3-positive naive cells relative to CXCR3-negative naive cells.

Regarding this clonotype: No antigen is known for it.

Researchers reported sorting every CD8+ T cell subset in triplicate, a few hundred thousand cells per sort. The authors prepared UMI-labeled TRB cDNA libraries by 5' RACE. TCRdb reprocessed the 5' RACE reads and stores each CDR3 protein as one record, lacking DNA. This table holds some 140,000 distinct CDR3 sequences. CDR1 and CDR2 (germline): DFQATT, SNEGSKA (reference sequence). The CDR3 contains 17 residues. Sequencing used naive CXCR3+ CD8+ T cells from blood. Subset defined: CD45RO-CCR7+CD27+CD95- naive CD8+ T cells expressing CXCR3 (TNR3+). The receptor was derived from a human donor in good health. Some clones in this sample may be carry-over from other donors' samples. The chain carries TRBV20-1 and TRBJ2-1; the D gene TCRdb calls, TRBD2, cannot be checked with no DNA. The CDR3 region is CSAPPSSGGASYNEQFF.